Detailed here is one TCR beta chain. The antigen remains unidentified. V shed 0 bases and J 7 bases; nucleotides not matched to a gene: 5. The CDR3 spans 15 residues. Germline V gives CDR1 SGDLS, CDR2 YYNGEE. Treatment reported: some 20 received Ad26.COV2.S at low or high dose, single or two shots; roughly five received placebo; per-sample allocation not given. Sample collection was performed on day 63 after the first vaccine or placebo injection. Sequenced by immunoSEQ multiplex PCR; TCRdb stores in-frame clones only, minus some. Of approximately 500,000 clones listed, about 83% are singletons. This entry comes from a study of Ad26.COV2.S vaccination and SARS-CoV-2 variants. Study-wide context: Donor was in the COV1001 Ad26.COV2.S trial arm. The authors gave Ad26.COV2.S intramuscularly, either once or twice 56 days apart.

General study findings and limits: The TCR-based breadth and depth measures might underestimate overall T cell responses. Vaccine recipients surpassed placebo recipients in spike-specific TCR breadth.

The chain has TRBV9 and TRBJ2-1; 9 bases are a match to TRBD2. The sample in question was peripheral blood, obtained in a trial of Ad26.COV2.S vaccine versus placebo. The receptor's source is a person aged 18-60 years who received the Ad26.COV2.S COVID-19 vaccine or a placebo. The CDR3 is CASSVALAGSNEQFF. Written as DNA, the CDR3 is TGTGCCAGCAGCGTAGCGCTAGCGGGAAGTAATGAGCAGTTCTTC.